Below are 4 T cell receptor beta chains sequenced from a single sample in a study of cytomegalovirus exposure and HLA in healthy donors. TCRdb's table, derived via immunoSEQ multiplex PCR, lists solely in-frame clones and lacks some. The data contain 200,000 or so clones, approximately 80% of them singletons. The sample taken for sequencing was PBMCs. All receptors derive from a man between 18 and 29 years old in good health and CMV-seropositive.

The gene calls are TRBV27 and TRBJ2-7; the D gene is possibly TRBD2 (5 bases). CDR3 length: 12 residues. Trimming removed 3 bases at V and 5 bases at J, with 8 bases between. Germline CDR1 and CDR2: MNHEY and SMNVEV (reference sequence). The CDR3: CASSFPGDEQYF. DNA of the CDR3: TGTGCCAGCAGTTTTCCCGGGGACGAGCAGTACTTC.

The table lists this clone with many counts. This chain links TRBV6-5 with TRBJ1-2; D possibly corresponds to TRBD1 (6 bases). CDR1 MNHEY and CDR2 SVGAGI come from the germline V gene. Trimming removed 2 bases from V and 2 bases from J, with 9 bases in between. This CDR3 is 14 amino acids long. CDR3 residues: CASSYTTGNYGYTF. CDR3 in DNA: TGTGCCAGCAGTTACACCACAGGGAACTATGGCTACACCTTC.

CDR3 nucleotide sequence: TGTGCCAGCAGTTTGTTGGACAGGAGCGCTGAAGCTTTCTTT. Encoded protein: CASSLLDRSAEAFF. The chain joins TRBV7-9 to TRBJ1-1; 7 bases are a match to TRBD1. The CDR3 contains 14 residues. Per germline, CDR1 SEHNR and CDR2 FQNEAQ (reference sequence). V trimming: 6 bases; J trimming: 6 bases; junction bases outside the gene matches: 10.

The CDR3 protein is CASSPRLANPQNNEQFF. The DNA of the CDR3 is TGTGCCAGCAGCCCCCGTTTAGCAAACCCCCAGAACAATGAGCAGTTCTTC. The chain links TRBV7-2 to TRBJ2-1; D remains ambiguous. This CDR3 spans 17 amino acids. Trimming cost V 5 bases and J 5 bases, with 22 bases left between them. CDR1 is SGHTA, CDR2 FQGNSA, per germline.